This T cell receptor beta chain was identified in a study of T-cell memory formation after mild COVID-19. CDR1 is DFQATT, CDR2 SNEGSKA, per germline (reference sequence). The CDR3 runs 10 residues. J lost 10 bases, V lost 5 bases, and 4 bases had no gene match. TCRdb called the 5' RACE reads again in MiXCR, with one record for every CDR3 protein. This repertoire shows about 210,000 distinct CDR3 sequences, roughly a tenth found once; its top ten account for 2.5% to 3.5%. The chain carries TRBV20-1 and TRBJ1-1; 7 bases align to TRBD1. The clonotype comes from a man aged 18-30 years who had mild COVID-19 (a few samples of this study predate the infection). Cell type and time point are not known. The specimen was PBMCs or a T cell subset sorted from them (not recorded which). This CDR3 reads CSAGQARAFF. As DNA, the CDR3 is TGCAGTGCTGGACAGGCCAGAGCTTTCTTT.